These 13 T cell receptor beta chains originate from one sample sequenced in a study of chemoradiotherapy in HPV16-positive cancers. Profiling relied on immunoSEQ multiplex PCR, and the TCRdb table lists in-frame clones only, not all of them. The data show about 22,000 clones, with over 60% seen just once and 2.6% held by the top ten. This material was obtained from a patient who underwent chemoradiotherapy. All receptors come from a human donor with HPV-associated anogenital cancer.

The chain carries TRBV15 and TRBJ2-5, with 10 nucleotides matching TRBD2. Germline CDR1 reads LNHNV; CDR2 reads YYDKDF (reference sequence). V was pared by 3 bases and J by 5 bases, with 6 bases of the junction left unmatched. The CDR3 runs to 15 residues. The CDR3 region has the DNA TGTGCCACCAGCAGCTCCCTAGCGGGAGAGGAGACCCAGTACTTC. It encodes CATSSSLAGEETQYF.

The J gene is TRBJ1-2, the V gene TRBV27, with D unresolved. CDR3 length: 13 residues. Looked up from germline, CDR1 is MNHEY and CDR2 is SMNVEV (reference sequence). Trimming took 2 bases from V and 3 from J, leaving 7 bases between them. CDR3 in DNA: TGTGCCAGCAGTTTACGAGGGTACTATGGCTACACCTTC. Protein product: CASSLRGYYGYTF.

This chain links TRBV7-8 with TRBJ2-2; the match to TRBD1 covers 7 bases. The CDR3 has 15 amino acids. V was clipped by 1 base and J by 1 base; unmatched bases: 0. Germline CDR1 and CDR2: SGHVS and FQNEAQ. The CDR3: CASSLGQGNTGELFF. CDR3 sequence (DNA): TGTGCCAGCAGCTTAGGACAGGGGAACACCGGGGAGCTGTTTTTT.

In nucleotides, the CDR3 is TGTGCCAGCAGCCGGACACGCGCGAACACCGGGGAGCTGTTTTTT. This encodes CASSRTRANTGELFF. The chain recombines TRBV14 with TRBJ2-2, with a weak D call TRBD1 (5 bases). CDR1 SGHDN and CDR2 FVKESK come from the germline V gene. Trimming took off 4 bases at V and 0 bases at J, with 9 bases between the two ends. The CDR3 contains 15 residues. Filled out from reference TRBV14 and TRBJ2-2, the complete variable domain reads EAGVTQFPSHSVIEKGQTVTLRCDPISGHDNLYWYRRVMGKEIKFLLHFVKESKQDESGMPNNRFLAERTGGTYSTLKVQPAELEDSGVYFCASSRTRANTGELFFGEGSRLTVL.

The chain carries TRBV2 and TRBJ2-2; D unclear. This CDR3 region has 14 residues. Trimming took off 2 bases at V and 7 bases at J, with 11 bases between the two ends. The germline V gene encodes CDR1 SNHLY and CDR2 FYNNEI. The CDR3 sequence is CASSELWGIGELFF. For the CDR3, the DNA is TGTGCCAGCAGTGAACTTTGGGGTATCGGGGAGCTGTTTTTT. The full variable domain, completed using reference TRBV2 and TRBJ2-2, is EPEVTQTPSHQVTQMGQEVILRCVPISNHLYFYWYRQILGQKVEFLVSFYNNEISEKSEIFDDQFSVERPDGSNFTLKIRSTKLEDSAMYFCASSELWGIGELFFGEGSRLTVL.

V gene TRBV29-1 combines with J gene TRBJ1-2, with TRBD1 identical over 7 bases. V shed 1 base, J shed 2 bases, and the junction held 7 bases outside the gene matches. The CDR3 runs to 15 residues. Per germline, CDR1 SQVTM and CDR2 ANQGSEA. The CDR3 sequence is CSVEAQGLGNYGYTF. DNA for the CDR3: TGCAGCGTTGAAGCACAGGGGTTGGGGAACTATGGCTACACCTTC.

The genes are TRBV5-1 and TRBJ1-1; the D is unclear. The CDR3 contains 13 residues. CDR1 and CDR2 (germline): SGHRS, YFSETQ. V lost 5 bases, J lost 1 base, and 9 bases lay in between. The CDR3 protein is CASRVRTNTEAFF. Here the CDR3 DNA reads TGCGCCAGCAGAGTCAGAACGAACACTGAAGCTTTCTTT. Based on the CDR3 plus reference TRBV5-1 and TRBJ1-1, the full variable domain is KAGVTQTPRYLIKTRGQQVTLSCSPISGHRSVSWYQQTPGQGLQFLFEYFSETQRNKGNFPGRFSGRQFSNSRSEMNVSTLELGDSALYLCASRVRTNTEAFFGQGTRLTVV.

This rearrangement joins TRBV7-2 to TRBJ2-7, with D possibly matching TRBD1 (6 bases). Trimming removed 3 bases from V and 3 bases from J, with 15 bases in between. Germline V gene lookup returns CDR1 SGHTA and CDR2 FQGNSA. The CDR3 consists of 15 residues. The CDR3 DNA reads as TGTGCCAGCAGCTTCTCCAGGGGACCCAACTACGAGCAGTACTTC. This gives the protein CASSFSRGPNYEQYF.

This clone was recorded only once. The chain has TRBV20-1 and TRBJ2-5; D is undetermined. Germline lookup yields CDR1 DFQATT and CDR2 SNEGSKA (reference sequence). V was shortened by 4 bases and J by 6 bases, with 6 bases between the two germline ends. The CDR3 length is 10 residues. For the CDR3, the DNA is TGCAGTGCTATCCTCAAGACCCAGTACTTC. Its translation: CSAILKTQYF.

The CDR3 DNA reads TGTGCCAGCAGCTTGGTGTATAGAGGGCGACATCAGCCCCAGCATTTT. This translates into CASSLVYRGRHQPQHF. This chain links TRBV7-9 with TRBJ1-5; unclear D gene. Germline lookup yields CDR1 SEHNR and CDR2 FQNEAQ (reference sequence). The CDR3 totals 16 residues. Trimming took 3 bases from V and 5 from J, leaving 17 bases between them. The whole variable domain, remainder taken from reference TRBV7-9 and TRBJ1-5, is DTGVSQNPRHKITKRGQNVTFRCDPISEHNRLYWYRQTLGQGPEFLTYFQNEAQLEKSRLLSDRFSAERPKGSFSTLEIQRTEQGDSAMYLCASSLVYRGRHQPQHFGDGTRLSIL.

The chain has TRBV27 and TRBJ2-7, with 7 bases aligning to TRBD1. This CDR3 region has 16 residues. The V segment lost 5 bases and the J segment 2 bases; nucleotides outside the gene matches: 12. Germline V gives CDR1 MNHEY, CDR2 SMNVEV (reference sequence). The CDR3 DNA follows: TGTGCCAGCAGTCTAATAAAGACAGGGAGAACCTACGAGCAGTACTTC. This codes for CASSLIKTGRTYEQYF.

This chain uses TRBV15 with TRBJ1-3, with TRBD1 as a possible D gene (6 bases). Trimming cost V 5 bases and J 2 bases, with 16 bases left between them. In germline, CDR1 is LNHNV, CDR2 YYDKDF (reference sequence). This CDR3 is 16 amino acids long. This chain's CDR3 is CATSGGHPGTGNTIYF. The CDR3 DNA sequence: TGTGCCACCAGCGGGGGACACCCTGGTACTGGAAACACCATATATTTT.

The chain has TRBV6-1 and TRBJ2-1; D may be TRBD2 (7 bases). The CDR3 extends over 15 amino acids. CDR1 is MNHNS and CDR2 is SASEGT in the germline V gene. Trimming removed 8 bases from V and 3 bases from J, with 17 bases in between. The chain's CDR3 is CASSGGYNDYNEQFF. In DNA, the CDR3 is TGTGCCAGCTCGGGGGGCTATAATGACTACAATGAGCAGTTCTTC.